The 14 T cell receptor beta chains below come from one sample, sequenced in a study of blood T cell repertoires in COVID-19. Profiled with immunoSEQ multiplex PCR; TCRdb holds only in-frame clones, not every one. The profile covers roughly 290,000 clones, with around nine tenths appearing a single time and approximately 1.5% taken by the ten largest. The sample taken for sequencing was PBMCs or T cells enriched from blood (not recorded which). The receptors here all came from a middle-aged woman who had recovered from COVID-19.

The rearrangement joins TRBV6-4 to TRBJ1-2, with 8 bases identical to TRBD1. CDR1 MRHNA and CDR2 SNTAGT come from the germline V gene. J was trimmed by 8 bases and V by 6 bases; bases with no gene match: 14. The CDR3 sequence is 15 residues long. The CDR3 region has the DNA TGTGCCAGCAGGCCCCAGGGGGCAGTACCGTGGGGCTACACCTTC. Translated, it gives CASRPQGAVPWGYTF.

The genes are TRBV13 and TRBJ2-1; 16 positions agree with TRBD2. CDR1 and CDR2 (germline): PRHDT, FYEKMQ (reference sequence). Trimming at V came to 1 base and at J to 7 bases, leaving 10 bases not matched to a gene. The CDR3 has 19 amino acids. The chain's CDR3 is CASSLELGLAGGFENEQFF. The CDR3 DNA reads TGTGCCAGCAGCTTAGAATTGGGACTAGCGGGAGGGTTTGAAAATGAGCAGTTCTTC.

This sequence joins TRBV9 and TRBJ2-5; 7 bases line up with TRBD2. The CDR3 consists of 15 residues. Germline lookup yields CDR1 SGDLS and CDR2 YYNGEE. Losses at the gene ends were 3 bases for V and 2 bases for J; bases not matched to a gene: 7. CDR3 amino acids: CASSERGASQETQYF. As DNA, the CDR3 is TGTGCCAGCAGCGAGCGGGGAGCGAGTCAAGAGACCCAGTACTTC.

CDR3 in amino acids: CAWSARRQPTEAFF. CDR3 DNA: TGTGCCTGGAGTGCCCGAAGACAGCCCACTGAAGCTTTCTTT. The genes are TRBV30 and TRBJ1-1, with D tentatively TRBD1 (5 bases). The V gene's germline CDR1 is GTSNPN and CDR2 SVGIG (reference sequence). The CDR3 is 14 residues long. Trimming left V 1 base short and J 4 bases short, with 13 bases between. The whole variable domain, filled in from reference TRBV30 and TRBJ1-1, reads SQTIHQWPATLVQPVGSPLSLECTVEGTSNPNLYWYRQAAGRGLQLLFYSVGIGQISSEVPQNLSASRPQDRQFILSSKKLLLSDSGFYLCAWSARRQPTEAFFGQGTRLTVV.

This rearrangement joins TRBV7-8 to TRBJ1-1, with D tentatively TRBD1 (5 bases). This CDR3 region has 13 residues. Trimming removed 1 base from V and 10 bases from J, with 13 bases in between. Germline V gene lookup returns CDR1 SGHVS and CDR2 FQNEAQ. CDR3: CASSLDGAGGAFF. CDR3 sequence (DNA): TGTGCCAGCAGCTTAGACGGGGCGGGAGGAGCTTTCTTT.

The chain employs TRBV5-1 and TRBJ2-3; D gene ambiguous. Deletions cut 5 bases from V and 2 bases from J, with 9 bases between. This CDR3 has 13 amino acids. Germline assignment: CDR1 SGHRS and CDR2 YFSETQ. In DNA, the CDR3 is TGCGCCAGCAGAGTTGGGCCCACAGATACGCAGTATTTT. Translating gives CASRVGPTDTQYF.

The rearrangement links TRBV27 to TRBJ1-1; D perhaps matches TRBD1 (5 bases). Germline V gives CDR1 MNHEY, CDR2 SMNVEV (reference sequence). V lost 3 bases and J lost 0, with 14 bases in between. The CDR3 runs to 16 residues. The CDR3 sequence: CASSFRRGGVNTEAFF. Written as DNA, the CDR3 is TGTGCCAGCAGTTTCCGTCGGGGGGGGGTGAACACTGAAGCTTTCTTT.

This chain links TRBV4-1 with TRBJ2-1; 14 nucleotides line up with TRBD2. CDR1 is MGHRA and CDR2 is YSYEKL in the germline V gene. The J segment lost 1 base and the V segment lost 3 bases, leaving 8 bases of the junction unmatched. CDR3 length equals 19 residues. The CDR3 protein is CASSQAAGTSGSSYNEQFF. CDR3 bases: TGCGCCAGCAGCCAGGCTGCCGGGACTAGCGGGAGTTCCTACAATGAGCAGTTCTTC.

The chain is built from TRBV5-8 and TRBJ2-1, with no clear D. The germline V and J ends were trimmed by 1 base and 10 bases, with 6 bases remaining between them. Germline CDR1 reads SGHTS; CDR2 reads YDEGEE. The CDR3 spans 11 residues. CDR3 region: CASSLPREQFF. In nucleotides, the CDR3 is TGTGCCAGCAGCTTGCCACGGGAGCAGTTCTTC.

CDR3 sequence (DNA): TGTGCCAGCAGTTTGGGACAGGGGTTTCGAGAAAAACTGTTTTTT. Its protein is CASSLGQGFREKLFF. The chain carries TRBV6-5 and TRBJ1-4; 10 nucleotides line up with TRBD1. The V segment lost 4 bases and the J segment 8 bases; nucleotides outside the gene matches: 7. The germline V gene encodes CDR1 MNHEY and CDR2 SVGAGI. The CDR3 is made up of 15 amino acids.

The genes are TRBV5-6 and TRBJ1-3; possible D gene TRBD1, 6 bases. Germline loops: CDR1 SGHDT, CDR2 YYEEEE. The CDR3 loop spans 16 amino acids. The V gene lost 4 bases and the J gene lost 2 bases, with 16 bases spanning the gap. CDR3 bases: TGTGCCAGCAGCGCACAGGGACGGACTGCTGGAAACACCATATATTTT. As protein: CASSAQGRTAGNTIYF.

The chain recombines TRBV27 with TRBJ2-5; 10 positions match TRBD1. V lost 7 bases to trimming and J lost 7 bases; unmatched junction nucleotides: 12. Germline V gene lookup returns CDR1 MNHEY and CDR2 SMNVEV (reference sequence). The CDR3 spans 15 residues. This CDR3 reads CASNTGTGDFGTQYF. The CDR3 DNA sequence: TGTGCCAGCAACACCGGGACAGGGGATTTTGGGACCCAGTACTTC.

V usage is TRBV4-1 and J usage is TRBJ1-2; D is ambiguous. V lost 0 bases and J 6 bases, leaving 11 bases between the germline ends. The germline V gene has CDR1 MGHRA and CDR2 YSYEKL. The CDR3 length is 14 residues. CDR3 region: CASSQDLGLDGYTF. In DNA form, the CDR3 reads TGCGCCAGCAGCCAAGATTTGGGCTTGGATGGCTACACCTTC.

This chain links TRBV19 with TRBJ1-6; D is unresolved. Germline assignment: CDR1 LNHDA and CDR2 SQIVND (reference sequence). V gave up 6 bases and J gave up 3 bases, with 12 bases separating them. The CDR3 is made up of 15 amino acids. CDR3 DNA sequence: TGTGCCAGTAGGGCTCGCGGAGACTATAATTCACCCCTCCACTTT. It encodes CASRARGDYNSPLHF.